This passage covers 14 T cell receptor beta chains from one sample sequenced in a study of blood T cell repertoires in COVID-19. The protocol was immunoSEQ multiplex PCR, while the TCRdb copy is restricted to in-frame clones and leaves out a portion. This table holds around 300,000 clones, roughly 92% found once. Material: peripheral blood. The origin of the receptors is a woman in her twenties or thirties with COVID-19, enrolled during active disease.

CDR3 amino acids: CASSVGPDFNEKLFF. CDR3 DNA sequence: TGTGCCAGCAGCGTAGGGCCTGATTTTAATGAAAAACTGTTTTTT. The V and J genes are TRBV9 and TRBJ1-4, with D uncertain. V shed 0 bases and J shed 4 bases, with 10 bases lying between them. Germline V gene sequence: CDR1 SGDLS, CDR2 YYNGEE. The CDR3 loop spans 15 amino acids. Supplemented by reference TRBV9 and TRBJ1-4, the full variable domain reads DSGVTQTPKHLITATGQRVTLRCSPRSGDLSVYWYQQSLDQGLQFLIQYYNGEERAKGNILERFSAQQFPDLHSELNLSSLELGDSALYFCASSVGPDFNEKLFFGSGTQLSVL.

The chain couples TRBV11-1 to TRBJ1-1, with TRBD1 matching 8 bases. The CDR3 has 15 residues. V dropped 4 bases and J dropped 5; count of bases not matched to a gene: 9. The germline V gene has CDR1 SGHAT and CDR2 FQDESV (reference sequence). The CDR3 nucleotides read TGTGCCAGCAGCTACCTGGACAGGGAAGGAACTGAAGCTTTCTTT. Protein: CASSYLDREGTEAFF.

This clone came up a few times. J is TRBJ1-5 and V is TRBV19; TRBD1 might be the D (5 bases). The CDR3 is 14 amino acids. V gave up 5 bases and J gave up 6 bases, with 14 bases separating them. Germline V gene data show CDR1 as LNHDA and CDR2 as SQIVND (reference sequence). In DNA form, the CDR3 reads TGTGCCAGTAGTCTACAAGCGGGGGTTCAGCCCCAGCATTTT. Its translation: CASSLQAGVQPQHF.

The chain recombines TRBV29-1 with TRBJ1-3; D gene unclear. Trimming removed 4 bases at V and 0 bases at J, with 4 bases between. CDR1 and CDR2 from the germline V gene are SQVTM and ANQGSEA. This CDR3 has 12 amino acids. The CDR3 DNA sequence: TGCAGCGTTGTCCTCTCTGGAAACACCATATATTTT. It yields the protein CSVVLSGNTIYF.

The chain carries TRBV10-3 and TRBJ2-7, with 15 bases fitting TRBD2. Germline assignment: CDR1 ENHRY and CDR2 SYGVKD. This CDR3 comprises 19 residues. The V and J ends lost 5 bases and 0 bases, in that order; junction bases with no gene match: 11. The CDR3 DNA is TGTGCCATCAGTCCAAACCCGGGACTAGCGGGAGGAATCTCCTACGAGCAGTACTTC. Translation: CAISPNPGLAGGISYEQYF.

The chain couples TRBV7-9 to TRBJ2-7; the match to TRBD2 covers 12 bases. CDR1 and CDR2 from the germline V gene are SEHNR and FQNEAQ (reference sequence). This CDR3 is 15 amino acids long. V gave up 2 bases and J gave up 5 bases; unmatched junction bases: 4. CDR3 loop: CASSLTLAGGNEQYF. CDR3 bases: TGTGCCAGCAGCTTAACCCTAGCGGGAGGGAACGAGCAGTACTTC.

The gene calls are TRBV30 and TRBJ1-1; 7 positions agree with TRBD1. Germline CDR1 is GTSNPN and CDR2 is SVGIG (reference sequence). With V trimmed by 3 bases and J by 5 bases, 6 bases remained unmatched. This CDR3 contains 13 residues. CDR3 nucleotide sequence: TGTGCCTGGAGCTCGACAGGGAGTACTGAAGCTTTCTTT. It codes for CAWSSTGSTEAFF.

V usage is TRBV28 and J usage is TRBJ2-1; TRBD1 is a possible D gene (6 bases). Trimming cost V 5 bases and J 3 bases, with 17 bases left between them. From germline, CDR1 is MDHEN and CDR2 SYDVKM. The CDR3 runs to 16 residues. The CDR3 sequence is CASSPIVGAHYNEQFF. CDR3 DNA: TGTGCCAGCAGTCCCATAGTGGGGGCACACTACAATGAGCAGTTCTTC.

CDR3: CASSHGQGEDTQYF. The CDR3, as DNA: TGCGCCAGCAGCCACGGACAGGGTGAAGATACGCAGTATTTT. J is TRBJ2-3 and V is TRBV5-1; 8 nucleotides agree with TRBD1. The CDR3 loop spans 14 amino acids. CDR1 and CDR2 from the germline V gene are SGHRS and YFSETQ. Trimming at V came to 4 bases and at J to 5 bases, leaving 6 bases not matched to a gene.

This clone was counted a single time. The chain carries TRBV5-1 and TRBJ1-4; weak D call: TRBD1 (5 bases). The ends were cut back, 0 bases at V and 5 bases at J, with 11 bases in the middle. The germline CDR1 and CDR2 sequences are SGHRS and YFSETQ. CDR3 size: 15 residues. The chain's CDR3 is CASSLGAGRNEKLFF. CDR3 DNA: TGCGCCAGCAGCTTGGGAGCAGGGCGCAATGAAAAACTGTTTTTT.

Here the CDR3 reads CAWRQGTTDTQYF. DNA of the CDR3: TGTGCCTGGAGGCAGGGGACCACAGATACGCAGTATTTT. The chain has TRBV30 and TRBJ2-3, with TRBD1 as a possible D gene (6 bases). CDR3 length equals 13 residues. Germline CDR1 GTSNPN, CDR2 SVGIG (reference sequence). Trimming removed 3 bases at V and 2 bases at J, with 9 bases between. Full variable domain (remainder filled in from reference TRBV30 and TRBJ2-3): SQTIHQWPATLVQPVGSPLSLECTVEGTSNPNLYWYRQAAGRGLQLLFYSVGIGQISSEVPQNLSASRPQDRQFILSSKKLLLSDSGFYLCAWRQGTTDTQYFGPGTRLTVL.

Note on this clone: This specimen includes other DNA sequences encoding the same CDR3. The chain joins TRBV19 to TRBJ2-7; D may be TRBD2 (6 bases). V lost 3 bases and J lost 5, with 8 bases in between. Germline CDR1 and CDR2: LNHDA and SQIVND (reference sequence). The CDR3 covers 12 residues. In nucleotides, the CDR3 is TGTGCCAGTAGTATCGGGGGTAACGAGCAGTACTTC. Translation gives CASSIGGNEQYF.

This chain links TRBV5-1 with TRBJ1-4, with 9 bases aligning to TRBD1. This CDR3 is built from 15 residues. Germline lookup yields CDR1 SGHRS and CDR2 YFSETQ. The trim removed 5 bases at V and 7 bases at J, leaving 9 bases unmatched. CDR3 protein: CASRQTGGIVEKLFF. Written as DNA, the CDR3 is TGCGCCAGCAGGCAGACAGGGGGAATTGTTGAAAAACTGTTTTTT.

The chain recombines TRBV11-3 with TRBJ2-3, with D tentatively TRBD1 (6 bases). CDR1 is SGHNT, CDR2 YENEEA, per germline. The CDR3 spans 16 residues. Trimming cost V 5 bases and J 2 bases, with 17 bases left between them. The CDR3 spells CASSPTTGKDTDTQYF. The CDR3 bases are TGTGCCAGCAGCCCAACGACAGGAAAAGACACAGATACGCAGTATTTT. The full variable domain, rest sourced from reference TRBV11-3 and TRBJ2-3, is EAGVVQSPRYKIIEKKQPVAFWCNPISGHNTLYWYLQNLGQGPELLIRYENEEAVDDSQLPKDRFSAERLKGVDSTLKIQPAELGDSAVYLCASSPTTGKDTDTQYFGPGTRLTVL.